This T cell receptor beta chain stems from a study of long-term antiretroviral therapy in people with HIV (dated by TCRdb to the early 2020s). Looking at the study overall: The earliest samples were collected roughly a decade before the 2015 WHO recommendation for immediate ART, at a time when ART was usually postponed until CD4 counts fell. A retrospective serial study tested whether ART initiation and durable HIV suppression were associated with changes in peripheral blood TRB repertoire composition and diversity. The cohort contributed fewer than 200 cryopreserved PBMC samples from 30 adults with confirmed HIV infection, collected serially over a mean of 6 years (range 1-12). Among the 30 to 35 participants with HIV, eleven were female. No cross-contamination during QIAcube processing turned up in test extractions that ran a monoclonal T-cell line alongside 30 to 35 polyclonal samples.

The junction shows trimming of 10 bases on V and 0 bases on J, plus 16 bases between the germline ends. Taken from the germline V gene, the CDR1 and CDR2 loops are MDHEN and SYDVKM. Inclusive of the bounding cysteine and phenylalanine, the CDR3 is 15 residues long. Left in the record is the CDR3 DNA by itself, 45 bases read in frame from the first base. Sequencing of the TRB variable region was done with the immunoSEQ hsTCRB v3.0 assay at survey level resolution. The target sequencing depth for TRB was roughly 40,000-50,000 T-cell genomes per sample. An Illumina MiSeq with a v3 150-cycle kit was used to sequence the pooled TRB libraries. The paper's data handling went like this. Repertoire analysis ran in R within a reproducible Nextflow workflow covering QC, data transformation and analysis. LymphoSeq2, an R package for AIRR-Seq data exploration, was used to implement custom analyses. A few samples that produced fewer than 5000 total TRB sequences were removed, so approximately 190 HIV repertoires were analyzed. Among the approximately 200 retained HIV repertoires, some 57 were collected before ART initiation and about 130 were collected after ART initiation. Each repertoire was downsampled to 5000 TRB nucleotide sequences, and summary statistics were averaged across 100 downsampling iterations. The analysis kept only TRB sequences whose CDR3 regions were at least seven amino acids long. Two measures captured diversity: a Shannon entropy-derived clonality score and the Gini coefficient. In the repertoire networks, any two of the top 5000 CDR3 amino acid sequences were linked whenever the two sequences differed by an edit distance of one. Antigen specificity groups and MHC restriction were predicted for TRB CDR3 amino acid sequences with GLIPH2. To flag known CMV, EBV, HIV or tissue antigen associations, CDR3 amino acid sequences were matched against VDJdb and McPAS-TCR. Pre-ART, post-ART and control groups were compared with Wilcoxon signed-rank tests and Holm-Bonferroni correction. Sourced from immuneACCESS, this table was stored by TCRdb with only in-frame sequences that have V and J called. A share of the clones is absent; for the studies checked, an unresolved V gene accounts for under half, and the remainder has no known explanation. Clone size and V and J calls were adopted from that table, with D and trimming inferred from the DNA. The sample records tens of thousands of clones, about 80% of which are singletons. In total, the top ten clones hold more than 15% of the sample.

Inclusion was restricted to participants for whom at least one PBMC sample before ART initiation and at least two post-ART samples were available. Treatment was received in the United States of America by all participants with HIV. Cryopreserved samples of about 0.9-11 million PBMC were thawed and washed before DNA extraction. At the time of the earliest PBMC sample for each participant with HIV, ages ranged from roughly 20 to 54 years. Each participant contributed PBMC samples from 1-4 timepoints before ART initiation and 2-8 timepoints after ART initiation, with a median of 7 samples. Serial HIV viral load, CD4+ T-cell count, ART history and demographic data were obtained for every participant. Using a Qiagen kit on a QIAcube, genomic DNA was extracted from unsorted PBMC, with samples processed in batches of 12. The research as a whole found: Narrower CDR3 length ranges were observed in HIV repertoires than in controls, and an antigen-experienced repertoire with only a slight naive shift after ART was suggested by the network structure. The samples span the years 2004 to 2017, and the ART regimens used may be less effective than current regimens. The repertoire was dominated across all time points by expanded TRB clones identified before ART initiation, although this dominance was seen to fluctuate and to decrease in many PLHIV after ART. Starting ART was linked to a significant rise in TRB diversity, yet even after long-term ART the diversity remained significantly lower than in transplant donor controls. Inferences about post-ART repertoire changes were limited because no data were available on ART adherence, viral resistance or therapy changes. Limited PBMC availability meant only the TCR beta chain was sequenced, without alpha chain pairing. Because cell numbers in pre-ART samples were limited, unsorted PBMC were profiled instead of sorted CD4+ and CD8+ T cells.

As concerns this clone: Which antigen it targets is not known. No quality values exist for individual bases; no much larger clone is one base distant.

This chain joins TRBV28 to TRBJ2-4; perhaps TRBD1 is the D gene, with 6 bases matching. The origin of this receptor is a man between 35 and 55 years old with HIV. Specimen: unsorted PBMCs, collected 0.5 years before starting antiretroviral therapy. This receptor has the CDR3 CATTAGALAKNIQYF. The DNA reads as follows: TGTGCCACCACGGCAGGGGCCCTAGCCAAAAACATTCAGTACTTC. Full variable domain (CDR3 extended with the reference TRBV28 and TRBJ2-4 proteins): DVKVTQSSRYLVKRTGEKVFLECVQDMDHENMFWYRQDPGLGLRLIYFSYDVKMKEKGDIPEGYSVSREKKERFSLILESASTNQTSMYLCATTAGALAKNIQYFGAGTRLSVL.